This T cell receptor beta chain was retrieved from a study of blood T cell repertoires in COVID-19. Study-wide background: Acute and convalescent COVID-19 specimens originated in the United States, Italy and Spain.

How the authors handled the data: Reference gene primer amplification gave nucleated cell count estimates. Only in-frame clones appear in the TCRdb table, and some are missing; sequencing was by immunoSEQ multiplex PCR. The DNA was the basis for D and trimming; V, J and clone size are from that table. The sample holds about 250,000 clones, around 90% seen once. Trimming took off 0 bases at V and 7 bases at J, with 12 bases between the two ends. This CDR3 comprises 14 residues. Germline CDR1 reads LGHDT; CDR2 reads YNNKEL (reference sequence). What was sequenced was PBMCs or T cells enriched from blood (not recorded which). The J gene is TRBJ1-1, the V gene TRBV3-1 (or the pseudogene TRBV3-2), with D tentatively TRBD1 (5 bases). The TCR sequence derives from a woman in her 30s with acute COVID-19. CDR3 region: CASSQEQDALEAFF. The CDR3 nucleotides read TGTGCCAGCAGCCAAGAACAGGACGCTCTTGAAGCTTTCTTT.